Listed below are T cell receptor beta chains from one sample, sequenced in a study of blood T cell repertoires in COVID-19. Here immunoSEQ multiplex PCR was the method, and the copy in TCRdb shows in-frame clones only, minus some. This sample carries 200,000 to 250,000 clones, 80% to 85% of them seen once, and the ten largest clones take approximately 8%. The source material was peripheral blood. These receptor sequences come from a woman older than 75 with COVID-19, enrolled during active disease. The conserved cysteine and the conserved F or W are not part of the CDR3 here.

J gene: TRBJ2-7
V gene: TRBV3-1/TRBV3-2
CDR3 protein: ASAISGPYEQY

J gene: TRBJ1-1
V gene: TRBV2
CDR3 protein: ASRDRQGARDTEAF

J gene: TRBJ1-6
V gene: TRBV6-5
CDR3 protein: ATLLYSNSPLH

J gene: TRBJ2-7
V gene: TRBV7-9
CDR3 protein: ASSRDSSYEQY

J gene: TRBJ1-1
V gene: TRBV3-1/TRBV3-2
CDR3 protein: ASSQGTHTEAF

J gene: TRBJ2-3
V gene: TRBV5-4
CDR3 protein: ASSLGAGGTDTQY

J gene: TRBJ1-1
V gene: TRBV5-1
CDR3 protein: ASSPGQFGTEAF

J gene: TRBJ1-2
V gene: TRBV5-4
CDR3 protein: ASRAQTPGGNYGYT

J gene: TRBJ1-2
V gene: TRBV14
CDR3 protein: ASSQELSLGQGRYGYT

J gene: TRBJ1-4
V gene: TRBV5-5
CDR3 protein: ASRPTGGNEKLF

J gene: TRBJ2-1
V gene: TRBV7-3
CDR3 protein: ASSLTGTSNEQF

J gene: TRBJ1-4
V gene: TRBV19
CDR3 protein: ASRGRQGVHNPNEKLF

J gene: TRBJ1-6
V gene: TRBV30
CDR3 protein: AWTPGGGHNSPLH

J gene: TRBJ1-2
V gene: TRBV29-1
CDR3 protein: SVLVWSGGYGYT

J gene: TRBJ1-5
V gene: TRBV19
CDR3 protein: ASSLSDRGTQPQH

J gene: TRBJ2-5
V gene: TRBV3-1/TRBV3-2
CDR3 protein: ASSRGSFPAGETQY

J gene: TRBJ1-1
V gene: TRBV28
CDR3 protein: ASSFYPTGSSMNTEAF

J gene: TRBJ2-7
V gene: TRBV6-2/TRBV6-3
CDR3 protein: ASSYRLAGTGIVYEQY

J gene: TRBJ2-7
V gene: TRBV12-3/TRBV12-4
CDR3 protein: ASSLANEQY

J gene: TRBJ2-5
V gene: TRBV7-9
CDR3 protein: ASSPWAGEETQY

J gene: TRBJ2-7
V gene: TRBV5-1
CDR3 protein: ASSLAGGLYEQY

J gene: TRBJ1-6
V gene: TRBV5-1
CDR3 protein: ASSLVSMSSPLH

J gene: TRBJ1-2
V gene: TRBV2
CDR3 protein: ASSWTGNLYGYT

J gene: TRBJ2-3
V gene: TRBV5-1
CDR3 protein: ASSFEGAIDTQY

J gene: TRBJ1-3
V gene: TRBV5-1
CDR3 protein: ASSLSGRSNSGNTIY

J gene: TRBJ1-1
V gene: TRBV6-6
CDR3 protein: ASSSRTGLAEAF

J gene: TRBJ2-5
V gene: TRBV6-1
CDR3 protein: ASSEGSGGETQY

J gene: TRBJ2-1
V gene: TRBV20-1
CDR3 protein: SASSGASYNEQF

J gene: TRBJ2-1
V gene: TRBV19
CDR3 protein: ASSTGTSGRQEQF

J gene: TRBJ1-1
V gene: TRBV28
CDR3 protein: ASSLGGGEAF

J gene: TRBJ2-3
V gene: TRBV7-2
CDR3 protein: ASSPTAVSGGTDTQY

J gene: TRBJ2-1
V gene: TRBV7-2
CDR3 protein: ASSRPHWATSSYNEQF

J gene: TRBJ1-3
V gene: TRBV18
CDR3 protein: ASSPSDTIY

J gene: TRBJ1-3
V gene: TRBV7-9
CDR3 protein: ASSFGGPRDTIY

J gene: TRBJ2-7
V gene: TRBV13
CDR3 protein: ASSYTDRDYEQY

J gene: TRBJ2-5
V gene: TRBV4-1
CDR3 protein: ASGRTGSLETQY

J gene: TRBJ2-7
V gene: TRBV5-1
CDR3 protein: ASSPGGGWTYEQY

J gene: TRBJ1-2
V gene: TRBV3-1/TRBV3-2
CDR3 protein: ASSQVGQGHGYT

J gene: TRBJ1-3
V gene: TRBV3-1/TRBV3-2
CDR3 protein: ASSQDRVGQRRTGIY

J gene: TRBJ1-1
V gene: TRBV28
CDR3 protein: ASSLWGQGIGEAF

J gene: TRBJ1-3
V gene: TRBV7-8
CDR3 protein: ASSLAGALGNTIY

J gene: TRBJ2-5
V gene: TRBV9
CDR3 protein: ASSVAGRVSETQY

J gene: TRBJ2-2
V gene: TRBV7-6
CDR3 protein: ASGDRSHTGELF

J gene: TRBJ2-1
V gene: TRBV7-2
CDR3 protein: ASSTNAGGRDEQF

J gene: TRBJ2-7
V gene: TRBV7-3
CDR3 protein: ASSLSGYEQY

J gene: TRBJ1-3
V gene: TRBV5-1
CDR3 protein: ASSTQGPPGNTIY

J gene: TRBJ2-1
V gene: TRBV1
CDR3 protein: TSSQERRTRRNEQF

J gene: TRBJ2-3
V gene: TRBV9
CDR3 protein: ASSPRGGGTDTQY

J gene: TRBJ2-2
V gene: TRBV5-1
CDR3 protein: ASSFWTSGGTGELF

J gene: TRBJ2-5
V gene: TRBV5-1
CDR3 protein: ASSSSGVSQETQY

J gene: TRBJ2-7
V gene: TRBV3-1/TRBV3-2
CDR3 protein: ASSSRQGVYEQY